This is a list of T cell receptor beta chains from one sample in a study of blood T cells in healthy people across ages. From the 5' RACE reads, TCRdb called clonotypes with MiXCR, one entry per CDR3 protein. The sample shows over 750,000 distinct CDR3 sequences, 25% of them seen only once. These data are also associated with another study on T cells of mothers and their children.

Sequenced sample: blood. These receptors all stem from a boy between 10 and 17 years old in good health. CDR3s include the opening cysteine and the closing phenylalanine or tryptophan. D genes are given only for firm matches. The listing skips clone size in some rows; elsewhere it reads once, few, many or a size class.

d_call clone_size j_call v_call cdr3_nt cdr3_aa
- - TRBJ2-3 TRBV7-2 TGTGCCAGCAGCTTAGAGGTGCGGCAGGTTACGCAGTATTTT CASSLEVRQVTQYF
- - TRBJ2-7 TRBV7-2 TGTGCCAGCAGTACCGATCCTTTCTACGAGCAGTACTTC CASSTDPFYEQYF
- - TRBJ2-5 TRBV5-6 TGTGCCAGCAAGGGTAGCGACCAAGAGACCCAGTACTTC CASKGSDQETQYF
- many TRBJ1-2 TRBV11-1 TGTGCCAGCAGCTTAGGGACGGATTATGGCTACACCTTC CASSLGTDYGYTF
TRBD2 few TRBJ2-1 TRBV5-1 TGCGCCAGCAGTGGGCGGGAGATTGACAATGAGCAGTTCTTC CASSGREIDNEQFF
TRBD1 - TRBJ1-6 TRBV20-1 TGCAGTGCTGGGCGGACAGGGAATAATAACTATAATTCACCCCTCCACTTT CSAGRTGNNNYNSPLHF
TRBD2 - TRBJ2-5 TRBV11-1 TGTGCCAGCAGCGACCCCCTAACAGGAAGGCTAGCGGGGGGGATTAGACAAGAGACCCAGTACTTC CASSDPLTGRLAGGIRQETQYF
TRBD2 few TRBJ2-1 TRBV28 TGTGCCAGCAGTTCTGGGCTAGCGGTCTACAATGAGCAGTTCTTC CASSSGLAVYNEQFF
TRBD1 - TRBJ2-7 TRBV5-1 TGCGCCAGCAGCTTGGGTCCGGACAGGGTCGACGAGCAGTACTTC CASSLGPDRVDEQYF
- - TRBJ1-4 TRBV7-8 TGTGCCAGCAGCTTAGCGCGCGTACCAATTAATTTTAATGAAAAACTGTTTTTT CASSLARVPINFNEKLFF
TRBD2 - TRBJ2-3 TRBV11-2 TGTGCCAGCAGCCTGACTAGCGTGGCAGATACGCAGTATTTT CASSLTSVADTQYF
TRBD1 few TRBJ2-7 TRBV4-3 TGCGCCAGCAGCCAAGATTTCCAGAGACAGGGGGTCTACGAGCAGTACTTC CASSQDFQRQGVYEQYF
TRBD2 few TRBJ2-3 TRBV7-2 TGTGCCAGTGAACCTGCGGGGGGCACAGATACGCAGTATTTT CASEPAGGTDTQYF
- few TRBJ1-4 TRBV4-3 TGCGCCAGCAGTGATGGACGGGGGATCGGTGAAAAACTGTTTTTT CASSDGRGIGEKLFF
- few TRBJ2-7 TRBV29-1 TGCAGCGTCGACCCGGGACGGGGCTACGAGCAGTACTTC CSVDPGRGYEQYF
- - TRBJ2-3 TRBV28 TGTGCCAGCAGTTCTTATCGAGACAGCAAGTTATCTAGCACAGATACGCAGTATTTT CASSSYRDSKLSSTDTQYF
- many TRBJ2-5 TRBV12-3/TRBV12-4 TGTGCCAGCTCCTTGTCGGACCAAGAGACCCAGTACTTC CASSLSDQETQYF
- - TRBJ1-1 TRBV13 TGTGCCAGCAGCTCGCCGTGGGGGGGGAACGCTGAAGCTTTCTTT CASSSPWGGNAEAFF
- - TRBJ2-7 TRBV27 TGTGCCAGCAGTTTATCGGGACACTCAACCTACGAGCAGTACTTC CASSLSGHSTYEQYF
- few TRBJ2-7 TRBV4-3 TGCGCCAGCAGCCAAACTAATACAGGGTACGAGCAGTACTTC CASSQTNTGYEQYF
TRBD2 few TRBJ2-5 TRBV4-2 TGTGCCAGCAGCCAAAAACTTCCCAGCGGGGGGACGCCAGAGACCCAGTACTTC CASSQKLPSGGTPETQYF
- - TRBJ2-1 TRBV28 TGTGCCAGCAGGTCCGCCGGGGGCGCAAGCTCCTACAATGAGCAGTTCTTC CASRSAGGASSYNEQFF
TRBD1 - TRBJ2-5 TRBV14 TGTGCCAGCAACCGGACAGGGGAAGAGACCCAGTACTTC CASNRTGEETQYF
- - TRBJ2-1 TRBV5-1 TGCGCCAGCGTGGACGGGACACATCTCAATGAGCAGTTCTTC CASVDGTHLNEQFF
- - TRBJ2-5 TRBV7-9 TGTGCCAGCAGCCCGTGGGACTTCCAAGAGACCCAGTACTTC CASSPWDFQETQYF
- - TRBJ1-4 TRBV20-1 TGCAGTGCTAGGGTGGCAATAGTAAATGAAAAACTGTTTTTT CSARVAIVNEKLFF
- few TRBJ2-5 TRBV7-9 TGTGCCAGCAGCTCACTAGGTGTAGGAGAGACCCAGTACTTC CASSSLGVGETQYF
- - TRBJ2-1 TRBV12-3/TRBV12-4 TGTGCCAGCAGTCTACAGGGAGGATACAATGAGCAGTTCTTC CASSLQGGYNEQFF
TRBD1 - TRBJ2-5 TRBV12-3/TRBV12-4 TGTGCCAGCAGTACGACAGGGAAAGAGACCCAGTACTTC CASSTTGKETQYF
- few TRBJ2-6 TRBV4-3 TGCGCCAGCAGAACAGGCCTCTCTGGGGCCAACGTCCTGACTTTC CASRTGLSGANVLTF
- - TRBJ2-6 TRBV27 TGTGCCAGCACTGACAGGCACTCTGGGGCCAACGTCCTGACTTTC CASTDRHSGANVLTF
- few TRBJ2-3 TRBV7-3 TGTGCCAGCAGCTTTTCCCCATCCGGTACGCAGTATTTT CASSFSPSGTQYF
TRBD1 - TRBJ1-2 TRBV15 TGTGCCACCAGCAGTAGGACAGGGTCTGGCTACACCTTC CATSSRTGSGYTF
- - TRBJ1-2 TRBV9 TGTACCAGCAGCGTAGGGCAGGGCATCTATGGCTACACCTTC CTSSVGQGIYGYTF
- - TRBJ2-5 TRBV20-1 TGCAGTGCCCCCGTGGTAGAGGAGACCCAGTACTTC CSAPVVEETQYF
- - TRBJ2-7 TRBV10-3 TGTGCCATCAGTGAGCCCCGCTCTGATTACGAGCAGTACTTC CAISEPRSDYEQYF
TRBD2 few TRBJ2-2 TRBV4-1 TGCGCCAGCAGCCAAGGTTGGAGTAGCGGGTACACCGGGGAGCTGTTTTTT CASSQGWSSGYTGELFF
- - TRBJ2-7 TRBV12-5 TGTGCTAGTGGTTTGGTAGTTGCCCCAGGAGGCTCCGAGCAGTACTTC CASGLVVAPGGSEQYF
- - TRBJ1-4 TRBV6-6 TGTGCCAGCCTGTGGGCATCTAATGAAAAACTGTTTTTT CASLWASNEKLFF
TRBD1 few TRBJ2-2 TRBV28 TGTGCCAGCAGTTTAGAGGACAGGGGTACGAACACCGGGGAGCTGTTTTTT CASSLEDRGTNTGELFF
- few TRBJ2-5 TRBV7-9 TGTGCCAGCAGCGAGCTAGAGCCGCAAGAGACCCAGTACTTC CASSELEPQETQYF
- - TRBJ1-1 TRBV20-1 TGCAGTGCTAGTGAGGAGATTGACACTGAAGCTTTCTTT CSASEEIDTEAFF
- few TRBJ2-3 TRBV18 TGTGCCAGCTCACCTTCTCCGGGACCACCTGCGGATGCGCAGTATTTT CASSPSPGPPADAQYF
- many TRBJ2-7 TRBV7-2 TGTGCCAGCAGCTTTCCGGGAACCTACGAGCAGTACTTC CASSFPGTYEQYF
- - TRBJ1-2 TRBV28 TGTGCCAGCACCACAAACAGTAACTATGGCTACACCTTC CASTTNSNYGYTF
- - TRBJ2-7 TRBV11-2 TGTGCCAGCACCCTTTTTTTCGATTACGAGCAGTACTTC CASTLFFDYEQYF
- few TRBJ2-1 TRBV7-7 TGTGCTAGCAGCTTATCGGATTTTGATGAGCAGTTCTTC CASSLSDFDEQFF
- few TRBJ2-4 TRBV12-3/TRBV12-4 TGTGCCAGCAGCCCGGTGTGGGGTCAAATTCGGTACTTC CASSPVWGQIRYF
- few TRBJ2-7 TRBV7-2 TGTGCCAGCAGCTTAGCGACGACAGCCGCTACCTACGAGCAGTACTTC CASSLATTAATYEQYF
- few TRBJ1-4 TRBV7-2 TGTGCCAGCAGCTTAGACGGGGGGAAGGGAGAAAAACTGTTTTTT CASSLDGGKGEKLFF
- - TRBJ2-7 TRBV24-1 TGTGCCACCAGTGACTCGAGGGAGTACGAGCAGTACTTC CATSDSREYEQYF